This entry describes one TCR beta chain. The data stem from a study of control samples from healthy donors and cancer patients. Profiled with immunoSEQ multiplex PCR; TCRdb holds only in-frame clones, not every one. The table records 85,000 to 90,000 clones, 85% to 90% of them present only once. The sequenced sample was blood. This sequence was found in a woman between 40 and 50 years old in good health.

The CDR3: CASSLTGGSYNEQFF. The CDR3 DNA is TGTGCCAGCAGCCTAACAGGGGGATCCTACAATGAGCAGTTCTTC. J is TRBJ2-1 and V is TRBV6-5; 8 bases fit TRBD1. Germline CDR1 is MNHEY and CDR2 is SVGAGI. After removal of 6 bases from V and 1 base from J, the junction contained 5 bases not matched to a gene. This CDR3 is built from 15 residues.